A selection of T cell receptor beta chains follows, all from one sample in a study of blood T cells in healthy people across ages. TCRdb reprocessed the 5' RACE reads with MiXCR, giving one entry per CDR3 protein. The sample has some 850,000 distinct CDR3 sequences, about a quarter seen once. This sample also belongs to another study, concerning T cells of mothers and their children.

Sequenced input: blood. The receptors shown here come from a boy aged 5-17 years in good health. The CDR3 runs from the conserved cysteine through the conserved F or W. A D gene is named only where the DNA matches it firmly. Clone size is stated in some rows and not others, as once, few, many or a class when expanded.

J,length,size,D,V,DNA,CDR3
TRBJ1-1,15,.,.,TRBV7-8,TGTGCCAGCAGCCCGAGGAGGGAGGGTTTCACTGAAGCTTTCTTT,CASSPRREGFTEAFF
TRBJ1-6,15,.,.,TRBV15,TGTGCCACCAGCAGAGATTCTGACGGCGGTTCACCCCTCCACTTT,CATSRDSDGGSPLHF
TRBJ1-3,13,few,.,TRBV15,TGTGCCACCAGAGACAGTGGGGGAAACACCATATATTTT,CATRDSGGNTIYF
TRBJ1-6,12,.,.,TRBV25-1,TGTGCCAGCAGTGAATTGGGTTCACCCCTCCACTTT,CASSELGSPLHF
TRBJ2-1,14,.,TRBD2,TRBV19,TGTGCCACCTTTAGCGGGGGGGCCGGAAAGACCCGGTACTTC,CATFSGGAGKTRYF
TRBJ1-6,14,.,TRBD1,TRBV20-1,TGCAGTGCGTCGTGGACAGGGGTGGCCTCACCCCTCCACTTT,CSASWTGVASPLHF
TRBJ2-7,13,.,.,TRBV5-1,TGCGCCAGCAGCTTGCCAAGTTTGGACGAGCAGTACTTC,CASSLPSLDEQYF
TRBJ1-2,12,.,TRBD1,TRBV29-1,TGCAGCGTTGCCGGGACAGCGAATGGCTACACCTTC,CSVAGTANGYTF
TRBJ2-1,14,.,TRBD2,TRBV5-1,TGCGCCAGCAGTGTGGGCGGGGGGGCCTATGAGCAGTTCTTC,CASSVGGGAYEQFF
TRBJ1-4,17,.,.,TRBV18,TGTGCCAGCTCACGATCGCCCCTGGGCACGACTAATGAAAAACTGTTTTTT,CASSRSPLGTTNEKLFF
TRBJ1-1,15,few,.,TRBV7-9,TGTGCCAGCAGCTTAGCACGGGGGGAGTACACTGAAGCTTTCTTT,CASSLARGEYTEAFF
TRBJ1-1,13,.,.,TRBV29-1,TGCAGCGTTGAAAGGCGGCAGAGCACTGAAGCTTTCTTT,CSVERRQSTEAFF
TRBJ1-1,16,few,.,TRBV7-2,TGTGCCAGCAGCTTAGCGCAGGAGGCTATGAACACTGAAGCTTTCTTT,CASSLAQEAMNTEAFF
TRBJ2-1,17,few,.,TRBV7-2,TGTGCCAGCAGCTTTCCAATACGACTAGGACATGTGGATGAGCAGTTCTTC,CASSFPIRLGHVDEQFF
TRBJ2-7,16,few,.,TRBV4-1,TGCGCCAGCAGCCAAGAGGTAGGGCCTATCGCCCACGAGCAGTACTTC,CASSQEVGPIAHEQYF
TRBJ2-7,15,few,.,TRBV11-2,TGTGCCAGCAGCTCGCAGGTTCCTGGGACCTACGAGCAGTACTTC,CASSSQVPGTYEQYF
TRBJ2-3,12,.,.,TRBV20-1,TGCAGTGCAGTGAGCGCGGGGGATACGCAGTATTTT,CSAVSAGDTQYF
TRBJ1-5,13,.,.,TRBV19,TGTGCCAGTAGTATACGGCAGATTCAGCCCCAGCATTTT,CASSIRQIQPQHF
TRBJ2-1,11,few,.,TRBV7-9,TGTGCCAGCAGCAAGAACAATGAGCAGTTCTTC,CASSKNNEQFF
TRBJ2-7,13,.,TRBD1,TRBV3-1,TGTGCCAGCAGCCGGACAGGCTACTACGAGCAGTACTTC,CASSRTGYYEQYF
TRBJ1-2,11,few,.,TRBV4-2,TGTGCCAGCAGCCAAGAAACGGGCTACACCTTC,CASSQETGYTF
TRBJ2-7,15,few,TRBD2,TRBV5-1,TGCGCCAGCAGCTGGGAGGGACTGCCCTCCTACGAGCAGTACTTC,CASSWEGLPSYEQYF
TRBJ2-7,14,.,.,TRBV5-5,TGTGCCAGCAGCTTTGGGACTGACCTTTGGGAGCAGTACTTC,CASSFGTDLWEQYF
TRBJ2-3,18,.,TRBD2,TRBV6-2/TRBV6-3,TGTGCCAGCAGTTACATCCCCTCTAGCGGGGATTACACAGATACGCAGTATTTT,CASSYIPSSGDYTDTQYF
TRBJ2-5,14,.,.,TRBV7-7,TGTGCCAGCAGCTTAGAACAGGGTGGAGAGACCCAGTACTTC,CASSLEQGGETQYF
TRBJ2-7,14,.,.,TRBV12-3/TRBV12-4,TGTGCCAGCAGTTTAGGGTCTGACTCCTACGAGCAGTACTTC,CASSLGSDSYEQYF
TRBJ2-5,16,few,.,TRBV27,TGTGCCAGCAGCTACAGGCCGTGGGGCTTCCAAGAGACCCAGTACTTC,CASSYRPWGFQETQYF
TRBJ1-1,12,.,.,TRBV20-1,TGCAGTGCGACCTACAGCAACACTGAAGCTTTCTTT,CSATYSNTEAFF
TRBJ2-5,13,few,.,TRBV3-1,TGTGCCAGCGAGTTGGGAGGTGGCCAGACCCAGTACTTC,CASELGGGQTQYF
TRBJ1-2,16,.,.,TRBV28,TGTGCCAGCAGTTCTGCCGGGACGGGAGCTAACTATGGCTACACCTTC,CASSSAGTGANYGYTF
TRBJ2-3,13,few,.,TRBV6-5,TGTGCCAGCAGTTTGTGGGTCAGAGATACGCAGTATTTT,CASSLWVRDTQYF
TRBJ1-4,16,few,.,TRBV11-2,TGTGCCAGCAGCTTAGATCGGATTGAGGTCGGCGAAAAACTGTTTTTT,CASSLDRIEVGEKLFF
TRBJ2-4,13,few,.,TRBV7-9,TGTGCCAGCAGCCAACCTGGCCTGAACATTCAGTACTTC,CASSQPGLNIQYF
TRBJ1-4,14,few,TRBD1,TRBV6-1,TGTGCCAGCAGTGATGGGACAGGGGATGAAAAACTGTTTTTT,CASSDGTGDEKLFF
TRBJ2-1,14,few,TRBD2,TRBV19,TGTGCCAGTAGTATGCGGGGGACCACCAATGAGCAGTTCTTC,CASSMRGTTNEQFF
TRBJ2-1,13,many,.,TRBV29-1,TGCAGCGTTGGGGACCCCGCCCCCCGCCGGCAGTTCTTC,CSVGDPAPRRQFF
TRBJ2-2,17,.,TRBD2,TRBV7-3,TGTGTCAGCAGCTTAACGTCAGCGGGGCCGGGGACCGGGGAGCTGTTTTTT,CVSSLTSAGPGTGELFF
TRBJ2-7,16,.,.,TRBV5-1,TGCGCCAGCAGCTTAAAGGACTCGGACAGCAGCTACGAGCAGTACTTC,CASSLKDSDSSYEQYF
TRBJ2-7,18,few,.,TRBV5-1,TGCGCCAGCAGCTTTTCCCCATCTACGACAGGATCGGCCTACGAGCAGTACTTC,CASSFSPSTTGSAYEQYF
TRBJ2-5,11,.,.,TRBV30,TGTGCCTGGAGTGAGAGAGAGACCCTGTACTTC,CAWSERETLYF
TRBJ2-1,13,.,.,TRBV6-6,TGTGCCAGCAGTTACTACCAGGGGGGAGGGCAGTTCTTC,CASSYYQGGGQFF
TRBJ2-5,18,few,TRBD2,TRBV3-1,TGTGCCAGCAGTGGGTCTGGGCTAGCGGGTTCAACCAGAGAGACCCAGTACTTC,CASSGSGLAGSTRETQYF
TRBJ1-4,16,.,.,TRBV14,TGTGCTAGCAGCCAAGGGACGTTGGGTTTGAATGAAAAACTGTTTTTT,CASSQGTLGLNEKLFF
TRBJ1-2,12,.,.,TRBV6-1,TGTGCCAGCAGTGAATTCGACTATGGCTACACCTTC,CASSEFDYGYTF
TRBJ2-5,13,.,.,TRBV12-3/TRBV12-4,TGTGCCAGCAGTTTATCACCGTTGGAGACCCAGTACTTC,CASSLSPLETQYF
TRBJ2-3,13,.,.,TRBV24-1,TGTGCCACCAGTGATTGGAGGGCAGATACGCAGTATTTT,CATSDWRADTQYF
TRBJ2-7,14,few,.,TRBV5-1,TGCGCCAGCAGCTTGGAATCGGTCTCCTACGAGCAGTACTTC,CASSLESVSYEQYF
TRBJ1-1,13,.,.,TRBV12-3/TRBV12-4,TGTGCCATCAATGGCGGGATGAACACTGAAGCTTTCTTT,CAINGGMNTEAFF
TRBJ2-3,16,.,TRBD1,TRBV7-8,TGTGCCAGCAGCCCAACCTGCACAGGGGGCAGGGGTACGCAGTATTTT,CASSPTCTGGRGTQYF
TRBJ1-1,16,.,.,TRBV21-1,TGTGCCAGCACCCAAAGGCGGACAGGGGAGGACACTGAAGCTTTCTTT,CASTQRRTGEDTEAFF
TRBJ1-1,16,.,.,TRBV7-9,TGTGCCAGCAGCACCCCCTCAGGGAAGGGAGACACTGAAGCTTTCTTT,CASSTPSGKGDTEAFF
TRBJ1-3,14,.,.,TRBV29-1,TGCGGCGTTGAAGATCAAGGTATCGGAAACACCATATATTTT,CGVEDQGIGNTIYF
TRBJ1-2,11,few,.,TRBV12-3/TRBV12-4,TGTGCCAGCAGTAGATCTGGTGGCTACACCTTC,CASSRSGGYTF
TRBJ2-7,16,.,.,TRBV18,TGTGCCAGCTCACCCTTCCGGACAGTAACACGTTACGAGCAGTACTTC,CASSPFRTVTRYEQYF
TRBJ2-5,17,few,TRBD2,TRBV4-1,TGCGCCAGCAGCCGGACTAGCGGGGGGGCCGGGCAAGAGACCCAGTACTTC,CASSRTSGGAGQETQYF
TRBJ2-4,12,few,.,TRBV12-5,TGTGCTAGTGGTTTAGGGGAAAACATTCGGTACTTC,CASGLGENIRYF
TRBJ1-2,14,few,.,TRBV9,TGTGCCAGCAGCGTAGGAGTAGGAAACTATGGCTACACCTTC,CASSVGVGNYGYTF
TRBJ1-1,17,.,.,TRBV5-4,TGTGCCAGCAGCTCCCCCGTCGGGGGGGCTGGGAACACTGAAGCTTTCTTT,CASSSPVGGAGNTEAFF
TRBJ2-6,15,.,.,TRBV2,TGTGCCGCCCGGGACGCCCGCTCTGGGGCCAACGTCCTGACTTTC,CAARDARSGANVLTF